Sequencing of this T cell receptor beta chain was carried out in a study of PD-L1 blockade in urothelial cancer. Background on the study: Around 2014, patients got going on atezolizumab, taking 1,200 mg intravenously every 3 weeks. Counts from blood samples showed a median of approximately 150,000 T cells.

Overall study findings and caveats: Durable benefit accompanied greater 3-week expansion of tumor-associated blood clones. Pretreatment blood TCR clonality under the median forecast improved survival.

CDR1 SGHRS and CDR2 YFSETQ come from the germline V gene. V lost 5 bases to trimming and J lost 6 bases; unmatched junction nucleotides: 13. This CDR3 is 16 amino acids long. Repertoires were generated with immunoSEQ multiplex PCR, while TCRdb's copy carries only in-frame clones and drops some. This repertoire shows about 88,000 clones, 90% found once; its top ten account for roughly 9.4%. As to this clone: Its antigen remains unknown.

The sample was PBMCs, taken around atezolizumab (anti-PD-L1) treatment. The sequence was obtained from a man in his 60s with urothelial cancer. The chain has TRBV5-1 and TRBJ2-1; 8 bases map to TRBD2. The CDR3: CASRPGGDYRSNEQFF. DNA of the CDR3: TGCGCCAGCAGACCGGGGGGGGACTACCGTAGCAATGAGCAGTTCTTC.